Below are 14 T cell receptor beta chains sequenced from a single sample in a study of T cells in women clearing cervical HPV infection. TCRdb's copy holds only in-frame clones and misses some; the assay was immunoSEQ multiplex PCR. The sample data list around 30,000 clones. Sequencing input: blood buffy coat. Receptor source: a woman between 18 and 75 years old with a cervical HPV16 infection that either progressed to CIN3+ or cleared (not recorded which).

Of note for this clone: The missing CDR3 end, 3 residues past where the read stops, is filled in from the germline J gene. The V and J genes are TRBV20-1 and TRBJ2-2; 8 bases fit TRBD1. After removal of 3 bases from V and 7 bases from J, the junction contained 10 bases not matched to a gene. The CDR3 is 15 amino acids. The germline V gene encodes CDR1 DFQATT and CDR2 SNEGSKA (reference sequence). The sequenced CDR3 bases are TGCAGTGCTAGGACTAAAACAGGGGGAGGCGGGGAG. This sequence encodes CSARTKTGGGGE. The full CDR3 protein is CSARTKTGGGGELFF.

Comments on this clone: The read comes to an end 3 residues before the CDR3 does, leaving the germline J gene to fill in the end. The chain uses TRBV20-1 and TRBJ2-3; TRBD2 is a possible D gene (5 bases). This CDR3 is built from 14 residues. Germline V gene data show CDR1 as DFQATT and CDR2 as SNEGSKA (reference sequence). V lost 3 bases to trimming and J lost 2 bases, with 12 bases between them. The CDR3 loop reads CSASGQTITDTQYF. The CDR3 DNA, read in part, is TGCAGTGCTAGCGGCCAGACTATCACAGATACG.

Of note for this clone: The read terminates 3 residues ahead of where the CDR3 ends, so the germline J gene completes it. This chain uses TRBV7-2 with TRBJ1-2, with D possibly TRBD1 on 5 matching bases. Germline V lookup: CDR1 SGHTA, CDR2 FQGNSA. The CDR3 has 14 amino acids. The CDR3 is CASSLVGGYNDYTF. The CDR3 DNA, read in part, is TGTGCCAGCAGCTTAGTGGGGGGGTACAATGAC.

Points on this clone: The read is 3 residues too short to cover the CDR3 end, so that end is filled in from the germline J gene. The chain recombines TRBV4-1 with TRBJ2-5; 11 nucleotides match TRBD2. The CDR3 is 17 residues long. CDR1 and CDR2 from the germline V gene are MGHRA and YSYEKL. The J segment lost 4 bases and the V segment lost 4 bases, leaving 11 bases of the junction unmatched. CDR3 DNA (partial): TGCGCCAGCAGCCCCGATAGCGGGAGGGCCGGGGGAGAGACC. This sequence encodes CASSPDSGRAGGET. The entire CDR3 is CASSPDSGRAGGETQYF.

CDR3 DNA, as far as it was read: TGTGCCAGCAGTAAGAGACTTATCCAAGAGACC. The encoded protein is CASSKRLIQET. In full, the CDR3 is CASSKRLIQETQYF. This chain connects TRBV2 to TRBJ2-5; D gene ambiguous. Coverage ceases 3 residues before the CDR3 finishes, and the germline J gene fills in the end. The CDR3 runs to 14 residues. Germline-derived CDR1 and CDR2 are SNHLY and FYNNEI. V shed 5 bases and J shed 1 base, with 11 bases lying between them.

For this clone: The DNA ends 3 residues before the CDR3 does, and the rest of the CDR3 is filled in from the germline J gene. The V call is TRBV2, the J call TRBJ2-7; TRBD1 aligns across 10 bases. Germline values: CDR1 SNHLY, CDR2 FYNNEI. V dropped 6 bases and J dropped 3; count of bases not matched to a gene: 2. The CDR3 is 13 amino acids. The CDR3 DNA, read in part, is TGTGCCAGCAGGACAGGGGGCAGCTACGAG. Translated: CASRTGGSYE. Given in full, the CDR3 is CASRTGGSYEQYF. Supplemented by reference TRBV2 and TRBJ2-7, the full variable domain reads EPEVTQTPSHQVTQMGQEVILRCVPISNHLYFYWYRQILGQKVEFLVSFYNNEISEKSEIFDDQFSVERPDGSNFTLKIRSTKLEDSAMYFCASRTGGSYEQYFGPGTRLTVT.

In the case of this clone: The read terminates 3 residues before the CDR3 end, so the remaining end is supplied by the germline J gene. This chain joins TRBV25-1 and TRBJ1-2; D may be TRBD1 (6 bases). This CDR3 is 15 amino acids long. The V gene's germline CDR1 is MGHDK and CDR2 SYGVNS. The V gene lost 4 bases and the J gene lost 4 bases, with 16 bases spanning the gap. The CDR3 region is CASSGPGALSYGYTF. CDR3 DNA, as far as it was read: TGTGCCAGCAGTGGACCAGGGGCCTTGTCCTATGGC.

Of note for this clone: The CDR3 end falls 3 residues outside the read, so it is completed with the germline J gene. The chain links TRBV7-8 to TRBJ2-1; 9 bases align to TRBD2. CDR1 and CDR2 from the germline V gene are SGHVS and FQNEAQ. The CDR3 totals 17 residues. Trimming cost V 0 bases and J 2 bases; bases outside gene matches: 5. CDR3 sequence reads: CASSLALGLAPYNEQFF. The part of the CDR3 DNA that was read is TGTGCCAGCAGCTTAGCGCTGGGACTAGCACCCTACAATGAG.

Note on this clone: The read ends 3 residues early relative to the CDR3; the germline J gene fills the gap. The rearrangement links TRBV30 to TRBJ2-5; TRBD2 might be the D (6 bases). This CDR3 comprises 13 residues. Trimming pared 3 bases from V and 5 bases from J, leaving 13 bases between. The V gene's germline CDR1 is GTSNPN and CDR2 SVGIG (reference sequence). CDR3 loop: CAWSGGGWETQYF. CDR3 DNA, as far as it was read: TGTGCCTGGAGCGGTGGGGGGTGGGAGACC.

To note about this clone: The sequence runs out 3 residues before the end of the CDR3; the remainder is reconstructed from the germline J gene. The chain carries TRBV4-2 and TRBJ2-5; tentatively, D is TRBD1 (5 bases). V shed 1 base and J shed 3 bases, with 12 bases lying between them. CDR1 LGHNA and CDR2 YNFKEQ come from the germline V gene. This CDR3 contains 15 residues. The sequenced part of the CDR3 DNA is TGTGCCAGCAGCCAAGGGCAGGGTAGGGAAGAGACC. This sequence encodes CASSQGQGREET. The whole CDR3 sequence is CASSQGQGREETQYF.

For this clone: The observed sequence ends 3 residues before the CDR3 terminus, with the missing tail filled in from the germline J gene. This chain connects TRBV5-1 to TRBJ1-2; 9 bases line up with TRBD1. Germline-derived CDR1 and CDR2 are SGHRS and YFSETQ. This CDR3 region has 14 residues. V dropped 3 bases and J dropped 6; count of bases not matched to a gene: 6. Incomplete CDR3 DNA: TGCGCCAGCAGCTGGGGACAGGGATTGCATGGC. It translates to CASSWGQGLHG. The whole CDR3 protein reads CASSWGQGLHGYTF.

The CDR3 sequence: CASSAGRNQPQHF. The CDR3 DNA, read in part, is TGTGCCAGCAGTGCAGGGAGGAATCAGCCC. This chain connects TRBV6-1 to TRBJ1-5; D might be TRBD1 (5 bases). The read gets to within 3 residues of the CDR3 end, and the germline J gene fills in the rest. V dropped 4 bases and J dropped 4 bases, with 8 bases sitting between them. This CDR3 has 13 residues. Germline V gene lookup returns CDR1 MNHNS and CDR2 SASEGT.

The part of the CDR3 DNA that was read is TGTGCCAGCAGCGTAAACGACATAACCGGGGAG. Encoded protein: CASSVNDITGE. The CDR3, in full, reads CASSVNDITGELFF. The gene calls are TRBV9 and TRBJ2-2, with D unclear. The CDR3 end lies 3 residues beyond the end of the read and is filled in from the germline J gene. From germline, CDR1 is SGDLS and CDR2 YYNGEE. This CDR3 comprises 14 residues. Trimming cost V 1 base and J 5 bases, with 9 bases left between them.

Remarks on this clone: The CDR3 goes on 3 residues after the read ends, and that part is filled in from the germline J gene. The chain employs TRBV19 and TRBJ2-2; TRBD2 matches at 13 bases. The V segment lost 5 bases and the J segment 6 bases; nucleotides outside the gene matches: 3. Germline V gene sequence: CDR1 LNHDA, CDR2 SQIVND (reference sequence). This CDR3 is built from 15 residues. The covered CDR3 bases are TGTGCCAGTAGTCGGACTAGCGGGGGCCCCGGGGAG. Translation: CASSRTSGGPGE. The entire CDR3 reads CASSRTSGGPGELFF.